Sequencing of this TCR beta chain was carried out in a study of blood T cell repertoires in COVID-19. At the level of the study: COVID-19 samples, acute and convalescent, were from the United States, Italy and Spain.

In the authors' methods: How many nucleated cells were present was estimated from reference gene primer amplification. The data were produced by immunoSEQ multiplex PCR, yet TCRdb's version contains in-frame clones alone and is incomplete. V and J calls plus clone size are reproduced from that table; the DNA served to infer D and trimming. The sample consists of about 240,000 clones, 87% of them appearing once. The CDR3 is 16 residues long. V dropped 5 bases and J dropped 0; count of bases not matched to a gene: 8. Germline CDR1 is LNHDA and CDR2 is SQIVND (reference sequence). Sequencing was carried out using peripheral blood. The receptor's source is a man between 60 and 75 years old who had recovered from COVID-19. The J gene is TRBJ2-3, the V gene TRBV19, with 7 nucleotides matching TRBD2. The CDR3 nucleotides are TGTGCCAGTAGTCCCCGCGGAGCGGGGAGCACAGATACGCAGTATTTT. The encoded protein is CASSPRGAGSTDTQYF.